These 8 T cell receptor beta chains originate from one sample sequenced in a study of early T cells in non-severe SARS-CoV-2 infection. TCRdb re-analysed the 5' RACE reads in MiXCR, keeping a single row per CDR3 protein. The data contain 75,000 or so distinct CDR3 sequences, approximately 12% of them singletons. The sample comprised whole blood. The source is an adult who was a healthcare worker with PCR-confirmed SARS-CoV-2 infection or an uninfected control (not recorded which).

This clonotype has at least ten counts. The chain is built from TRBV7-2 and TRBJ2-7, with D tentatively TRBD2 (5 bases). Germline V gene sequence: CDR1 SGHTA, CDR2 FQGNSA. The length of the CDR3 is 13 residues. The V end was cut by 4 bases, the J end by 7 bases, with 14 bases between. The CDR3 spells CASSSRPSGEQYF. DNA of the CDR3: TGTGCCAGCAGCTCCCGGCCGTCGGGAGAGCAGTACTTC.

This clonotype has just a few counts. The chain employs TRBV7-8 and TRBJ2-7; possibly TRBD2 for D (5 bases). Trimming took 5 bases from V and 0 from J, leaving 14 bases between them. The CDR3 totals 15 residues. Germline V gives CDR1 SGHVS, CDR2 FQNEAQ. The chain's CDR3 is CASSPHEGSSYEQYF. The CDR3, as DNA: TGTGCCAGCAGCCCGCACGAGGGAAGCTCCTACGAGCAGTACTTC.

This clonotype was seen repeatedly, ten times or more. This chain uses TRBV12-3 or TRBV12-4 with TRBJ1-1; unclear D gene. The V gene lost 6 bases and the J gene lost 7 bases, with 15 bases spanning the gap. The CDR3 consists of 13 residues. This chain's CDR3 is CASRISMASEAFF. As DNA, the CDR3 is TGTGCCAGCAGGATCAGTATGGCCAGTGAAGCTTTCTTT.

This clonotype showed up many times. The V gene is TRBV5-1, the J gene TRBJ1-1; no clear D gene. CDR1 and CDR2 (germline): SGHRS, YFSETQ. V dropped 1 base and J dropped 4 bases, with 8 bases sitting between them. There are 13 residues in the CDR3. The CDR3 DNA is TGCGCCAGCAGCTTGACACCGGGCACTGAAGCTTTCTTT. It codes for CASSLTPGTEAFF.

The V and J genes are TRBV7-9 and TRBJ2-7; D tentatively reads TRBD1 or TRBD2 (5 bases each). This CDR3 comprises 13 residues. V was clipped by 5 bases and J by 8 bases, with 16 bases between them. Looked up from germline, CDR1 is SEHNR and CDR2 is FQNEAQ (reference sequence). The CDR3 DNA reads TGTGCCAGCAGCCTCGAGGGACCTACGAAGCAGTACTTC. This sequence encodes CASSLEGPTKQYF.

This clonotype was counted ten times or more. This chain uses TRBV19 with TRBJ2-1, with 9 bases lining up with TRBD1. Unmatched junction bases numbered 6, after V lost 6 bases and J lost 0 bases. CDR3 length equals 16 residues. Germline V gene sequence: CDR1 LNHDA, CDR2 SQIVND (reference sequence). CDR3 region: CASRSGQGYSYNEQFF. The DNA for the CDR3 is TGTGCCAGTAGATCGGGACAGGGCTACTCCTACAATGAGCAGTTCTTC. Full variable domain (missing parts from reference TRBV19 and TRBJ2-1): DGGITQSPKYLFRKEGQNVTLSCEQNLNHDAMYWYRQDPGQGLRLIYYSQIVNDFQKGDIAEGYSVSREKKESFPLTVTSAQKNPTAFYLCASRSGQGYSYNEQFFGPGTRLTVL.

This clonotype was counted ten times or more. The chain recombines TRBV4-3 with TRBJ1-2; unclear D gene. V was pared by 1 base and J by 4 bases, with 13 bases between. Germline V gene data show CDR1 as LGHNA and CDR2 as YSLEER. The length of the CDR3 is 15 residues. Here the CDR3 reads CASSQGAIYSYGYTF. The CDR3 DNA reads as TGCGCCAGCAGCCAAGGAGCGATATATAGCTATGGCTACACCTTC.

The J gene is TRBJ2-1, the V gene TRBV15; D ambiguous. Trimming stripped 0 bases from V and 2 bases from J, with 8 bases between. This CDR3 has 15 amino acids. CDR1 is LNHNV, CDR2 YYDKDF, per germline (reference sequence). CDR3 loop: CATSRERTPYNEQFF. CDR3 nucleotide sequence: TGTGCCACCAGCAGAGAGCGGACCCCCTACAATGAGCAGTTCTTC.